These T cell receptor beta chains were read from a single sample in a study of blood T cell repertoires in COVID-19. Clones were sequenced by immunoSEQ multiplex PCR, and TCRdb holds only the in-frame ones, with some missing. The sample has around 190,000 clones, approximately 79% seen once; the top ten hold 9.5% to 15%. The source material was peripheral blood. These TCRs come from a woman aged 45 to 65 with acute or convalescent COVID-19. CDR3s include the opening cysteine and the closing phenylalanine or tryptophan. Fields, in order: D gene, J gene, V gene, clone size, CDR3 protein, CDR3 DNA. A D gene is named only where the DNA matches it firmly. Some rows mark clone size as missing; the rest say once, few, many or name a class of expanded clone.

- | TRBJ1-6 | TRBV6-5 | once | CASRESSYNSPLHF | TGTGCCAGCAGGGAGAGCTCCTATAATTCACCCCTCCACTTT
- | TRBJ1-2 | TRBV28 | few | CASSLSGVSGYTF | TGTGCCAGCAGTTTAAGCGGAGTGAGTGGCTACACCTTC
TRBD1 | TRBJ1-6 | TRBV19 | once | CASSIEGTGVSPLHF | TGTGCCAGTAGTATAGAGGGGACAGGGGTATCACCCCTCCACTTT
TRBD1 | TRBJ2-5 | TRBV6-5 | - | CASSQDRGETQYF | TGTGCCAGCAGCCAGGACAGGGGAGAGACCCAGTACTTC
- | TRBJ1-2 | TRBV28 | - | CASSLSYNGYTF | TGTGCCAGCAGTTTATCTTATAATGGCTACACCTTC
TRBD1 | TRBJ1-2 | TRBV7-2 | - | CASSLDRQGIGYTF | TGTGCCAGCAGCTTAGATAGACAGGGTATTGGCTACACCTTC
- | TRBJ1-2 | TRBV3-1/TRBV3-2 | - | CASSQEPPRVGGYTF | TGTGCCAGCAGCCAAGAACCCCCCAGGGTGGGTGGCTACACCTTC
TRBD2 | TRBJ2-7 | TRBV10-3 | - | CAIKAGENYEQYF | TGTGCCATCAAGGCGGGGGAAAACTACGAGCAGTACTTC
- | TRBJ2-2 | TRBV4-1 | - | CASSQEGGPTGELFF | TGCGCCAGCAGCCAAGAAGGGGGTCCCACCGGGGAGCTGTTTTTT
TRBD1 | TRBJ2-7 | TRBV19 | - | CASSLRTGYSYEQYF | TGTGCCAGTAGTCTACGGACAGGGTACTCCTACGAGCAGTACTTC
- | TRBJ1-1 | TRBV3-1/TRBV3-2 | once | CASSQTANTEAFF | TGTGCCAGCAGCCAAACAGCGAACACTGAAGCTTTCTTT
- | TRBJ1-2 | TRBV7-8 | - | CASSLTSRGKNGYTF | TGTGCCAGCAGCTTAACCTCGAGGGGGAAAAACGGCTACACCTTC
TRBD1 | TRBJ2-7 | TRBV5-1 | many | CASSPGTANSYEQYF | TGCGCCAGCAGCCCTGGGACAGCGAATTCCTACGAGCAGTACTTC
- | TRBJ2-7 | TRBV13 | once | CASSSSYEQYF | TGTGCCAGCAGCTCATCCTACGAGCAGTACTTC
TRBD2 | TRBJ2-3 | TRBV3-1/TRBV3-2 | - | CASSQGRTSFTQDTQYF | TGTGCCAGCAGCCAAGGAAGGACTAGTTTTACACAGGATACGCAGTATTTT